This T cell receptor (beta chain) appears in the sequencing data of a study of blood T cell repertoires in COVID-19. Overall study: There were acute and convalescent COVID-19 samples, and they came from the United States, Italy and Spain. The cDNA or gDNA used as material had been derived from T cells, B-cell-depleted T cells, or PBMCs.

Trimming removed 4 bases from V and 4 bases from J; junction bases left unmatched: 9. This CDR3 is built from 15 residues. From germline, CDR1 is SGHTA and CDR2 FQGTGA. In the original workflow: Using reference gene primer amplification, nucleated cell counts were estimated. Some clones are missing from TCRdb's copy, which holds only in-frame ones; the method was immunoSEQ multiplex PCR. V, J and clone size derive from that table, while D and trimming were established from the DNA sequence. The table shows around 220,000 clones, with approximately 78% occurring only once. Enrolled during active infection, Seattle patients were then followed longitudinally.

Material: peripheral blood. The sequence derives from a woman aged 80 or over with COVID-19, enrolled during active disease. This rearrangement joins TRBV7-3 to TRBJ2-5; 7 bases map to TRBD2. In nucleotides, the CDR3 is TGTGCCAGCAGCTCCCGGGGACTATTAGGAGAGACCCAGTACTTC. Protein product: CASSSRGLLGETQYF.